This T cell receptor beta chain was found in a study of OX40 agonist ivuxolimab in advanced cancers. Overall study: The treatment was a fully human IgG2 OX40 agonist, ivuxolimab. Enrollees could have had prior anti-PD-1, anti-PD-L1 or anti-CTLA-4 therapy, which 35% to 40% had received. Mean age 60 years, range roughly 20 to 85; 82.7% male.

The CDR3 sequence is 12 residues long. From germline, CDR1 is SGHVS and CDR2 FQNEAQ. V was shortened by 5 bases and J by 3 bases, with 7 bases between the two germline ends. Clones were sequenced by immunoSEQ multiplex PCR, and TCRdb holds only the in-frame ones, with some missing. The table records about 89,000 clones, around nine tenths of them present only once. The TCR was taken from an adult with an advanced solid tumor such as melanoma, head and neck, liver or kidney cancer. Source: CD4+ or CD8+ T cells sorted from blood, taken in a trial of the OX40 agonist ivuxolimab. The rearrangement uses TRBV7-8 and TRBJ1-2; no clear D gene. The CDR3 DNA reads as TGTGCCAGCAGCATTGGAGACTATGGCTACACCTTC. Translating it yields CASSIGDYGYTF.